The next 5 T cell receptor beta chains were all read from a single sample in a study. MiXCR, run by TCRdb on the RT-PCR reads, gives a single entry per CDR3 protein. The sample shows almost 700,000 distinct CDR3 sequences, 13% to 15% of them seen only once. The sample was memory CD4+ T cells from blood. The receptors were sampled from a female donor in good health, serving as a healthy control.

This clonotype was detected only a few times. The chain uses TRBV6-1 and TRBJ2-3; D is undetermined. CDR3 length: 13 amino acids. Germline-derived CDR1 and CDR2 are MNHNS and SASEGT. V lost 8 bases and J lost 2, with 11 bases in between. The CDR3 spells CASEVGNTDTQYF. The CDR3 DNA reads TGTGCCAGCGAAGTGGGGAACACAGATACGCAGTATTTT.

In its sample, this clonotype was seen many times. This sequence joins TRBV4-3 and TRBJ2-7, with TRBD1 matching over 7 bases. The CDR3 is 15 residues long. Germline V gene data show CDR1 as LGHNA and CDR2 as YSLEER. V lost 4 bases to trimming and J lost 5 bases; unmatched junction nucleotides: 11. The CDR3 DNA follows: TGCGCCAGCAGCCCCACCAGGACAGGCCCCGACGAGCAGTACTTC. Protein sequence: CASSPTRTGPDEQYF.

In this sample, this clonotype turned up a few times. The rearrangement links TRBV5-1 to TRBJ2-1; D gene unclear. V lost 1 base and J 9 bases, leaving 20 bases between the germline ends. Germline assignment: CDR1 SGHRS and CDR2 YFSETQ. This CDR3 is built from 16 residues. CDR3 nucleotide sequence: TGCGCCAGCAGCTTGCAGGTTACCACTGGCATGGGTGAGCAGTTCTTC. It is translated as CASSLQVTTGMGEQFF.

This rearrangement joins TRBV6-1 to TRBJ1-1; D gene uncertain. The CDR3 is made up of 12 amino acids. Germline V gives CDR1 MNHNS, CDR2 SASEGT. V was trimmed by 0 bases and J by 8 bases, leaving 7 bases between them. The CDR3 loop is CASSEALIEAFF. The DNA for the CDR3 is TGTGCCAGCAGTGAAGCTCTCATCGAAGCTTTCTTT.

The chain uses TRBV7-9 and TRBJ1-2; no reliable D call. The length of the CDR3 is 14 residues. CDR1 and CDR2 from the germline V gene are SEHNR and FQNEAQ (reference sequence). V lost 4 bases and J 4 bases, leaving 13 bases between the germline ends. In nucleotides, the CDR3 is TGTGCCAGCAGCTCTCCGATGGTCAGCTATGGCTACACCTTC. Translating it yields CASSSPMVSYGYTF.